Included here is one T cell receptor (beta chain) sequence, with context. Its antigen is unidentified. No culture step preceded sequencing of the ex vivo isolated memory T cells. Sequencing was performed with immunoSEQ multiplex PCR; in TCRdb, only in-frame clones are kept and a portion is missing. The repertoire holds roughly 23,000 clones, roughly 84% seen once, with about 0.5% in the top ten. The entry originates in a study of CD4 T cell repertoires in COVID-19. Across the study: Other coronavirus spike proteins restimulated relabeled CFSE-low cells expanded with IL-2 for 10 days.

Study-wide points: Some SARS-CoV-2 clonotypes, between about 7 and 27%, recurred in SARS-CoV and/or HKU1 cultures. Suggested intraclonal diversification: top SARS-CoV-2-reactive clonotypes appeared in two or three memory subsets.

The clonotype was recovered from a human donor who had COVID-19. Sequenced material: central memory CD4+ T cells from blood, taken before the COVID-19 pandemic.

Here the CDR3 DNA reads TGTGCCAGCAGCCAGCGAAGGGGCGCTGAAGCTTTCTTT. Its protein is CASSQRRGAEAFF. The V and J genes are TRBV7-2 and TRBJ1-1; weak D call: TRBD1 (5 bases). Germline assignment: CDR1 SGHTA and CDR2 FQGNSA. Trimming pared 5 bases from V and 6 bases from J, leaving 13 bases between. The CDR3 has 13 amino acids.